The 21 T cell receptor beta chains reported below all come from one sample, sequenced in a study of T cell clonality in common variable immunodeficiency. Produced via immunoSEQ multiplex PCR; TCRdb's table is partial and in-frame only. This repertoire holds about 66,000 clones, and none appear only once. The sequencing sample was made of peripheral blood mononuclear cells. The receptors shown here come from a person aged 18 to 69 in good health.

This clone occurred many times. The missing CDR3 end, 3 residues past where the read stops, is filled in from the germline J gene. J is TRBJ2-3 and V is TRBV12-3 or TRBV12-4; possibly TRBD2 for D (6 bases). The V gene lost 1 base and the J gene lost 5 bases, with 10 bases spanning the gap. The CDR3 spans 14 residues. The CDR3 bases that were read are TGTGCCAGCAGTTTAGGGGGGGAGGTAGATACG. Protein product: CASSLGGEVDT. The full CDR3 protein is CASSLGGEVDTQYF.

This clone was picked up many times. The read ends 3 residues before the CDR3 terminus; that terminus is restored from the germline J gene. The chain couples TRBV10-3 to TRBJ2-3; D is uncertain. Trimming pared 3 bases from V and 3 bases from J, leaving 4 bases between. Germline CDR1 is ENHRY and CDR2 is SYGVKD. The CDR3 covers 12 residues. Partial CDR3 DNA: TGTGCCATCAGTGAACAGACAGATACG. Protein sequence: CAISEQTDT. The whole CDR3 sequence is CAISEQTDTQYF.

This clone was seen many times. The read ends 3 residues before the CDR3 terminus; that terminus is restored from the germline J gene. The chain employs TRBV20-1 and TRBJ2-7, with 8 nucleotides matching TRBD1. Germline-derived CDR1 and CDR2 are DFQATT and SNEGSKA (reference sequence). The ends lost 2 bases at V and 2 bases at J; junction bases unmatched: 2. The CDR3 is 13 residues long. Incomplete CDR3 DNA: TGCAGTGCTAGAAAACAGGGGGCCTACGAG. This gives the protein CSARKQGAYE. The full CDR3 protein reads CSARKQGAYEQYF.

This clone showed up many times. The read terminates 3 residues ahead of where the CDR3 ends, so the germline J gene completes it. This chain connects TRBV2 to TRBJ2-5; 13 positions agree with TRBD2. Germline V gene sequence: CDR1 SNHLY, CDR2 FYNNEI. The V gene end was trimmed by 7 bases and the J gene end by 5 bases; junction bases not matched to a gene: 7. The CDR3 is 15 residues long. The CDR3: CASTDGLAGAETQYF. CDR3 DNA (partial): TGTGCCAGCACCGACGGACTAGCGGGAGCGGAGACC. The whole variable domain, filled in from reference TRBV2 and TRBJ2-5, reads EPEVTQTPSHQVTQMGQEVILRCVPISNHLYFYWYRQILGQKVEFLVSFYNNEISEKSEIFDDQFSVERPDGSNFTLKIRSTKLEDSAMYFCASTDGLAGAETQYFGPGTRLLVL.

In this sample, this clone turned up many times. The read comes to an end 3 residues before the CDR3 does, leaving the germline J gene to fill in the end. The J gene is TRBJ2-7, the V gene TRBV12-3 or TRBV12-4; either TRBD1 or TRBD2 may supply D (7 bases each). The CDR3 sequence is 14 residues long. The V gene lost 2 bases and the J gene lost 5 bases, with 13 bases spanning the gap. CDR3 DNA (partial): TGTGCCAGCAGTTTAAACAGGGGAGGGAACGAG. It is translated as CASSLNRGGNE. The complete CDR3 sequence is CASSLNRGGNEQYF.

This clone was seen at least ten times. The CDR3 goes on 3 residues after the read ends, and that part is filled in from the germline J gene. V gene TRBV5-4 combines with J gene TRBJ2-7; a possible D gene is TRBD1 (7 bases). CDR1 and CDR2 from the germline V gene are SGHNT and YYREEE (reference sequence). The CDR3 contains 15 residues. The germline V and J ends were trimmed by 3 bases and 3 bases, with 16 bases remaining between them. CDR3 DNA, as far as it was read: TGTGCCAGCAGCTCGACAGGGTTGGGGGGCTACGAG. Protein product: CASSSTGLGGYE. From start to end, the CDR3 is CASSSTGLGGYEQYF. Looking up the rest from reference TRBV5-4 and TRBJ2-7 gives the full variable domain: ETGVTQSPTHLIKTRGQQVTLRCSSQSGHNTVSWYQQALGQGPQFIFQYYREEENGRGNFPPRFSGLQFPNYSSELNVNALELDDSALYLCASSSTGLGGYEQYFGPGTRLTVT.

This clone has a count of ten or more. The CDR3 end falls 3 residues outside the read, so it is completed with the germline J gene. The chain has TRBV4-1 and TRBJ2-3; 11 bases map to TRBD2. V was pared by 5 bases and J by 1 base, with 5 bases of the junction left unmatched. The CDR3 has 16 amino acids. The V gene's germline CDR1 is MGHRA and CDR2 YSYEKL. The CDR3 sequence is CASSNGLAGGTDTQYF. The CDR3 DNA, read in part, is TGCGCCAGCAGCAATGGACTAGCGGGTGGCACAGATACG.

This clone was seen ten or more times. Coverage ceases 3 residues before the CDR3 finishes, and the germline J gene fills in the end. This chain uses TRBV28 with TRBJ2-7; perhaps TRBD2 as D (6 bases). This CDR3 is built from 13 residues. Germline CDR1 MDHEN, CDR2 SYDVKM. The germline V and J ends were trimmed by 3 bases and 2 bases, with 8 bases remaining between them. CDR3 amino acids: CASSLDYTYEQYF. The CDR3 DNA, read in part, is TGTGCCAGCAGTTTGGACTACACCTACGAG.

This clone was recorded many times. The read ends 3 residues before the CDR3 terminus; that terminus is restored from the germline J gene. V is TRBV6-2 or TRBV6-3 and J is TRBJ2-7, with D perhaps being TRBD1 or TRBD2 (5 bases each). Germline loops: CDR1 MNHEY, CDR2 SVGEGT. Deletions cut 6 bases from V and 5 bases from J, with 8 bases between. The CDR3 has 11 amino acids. CDR3 DNA, as far as it was read: TGTGCCAGCAGGAGGGGAAACGAG. Translating it yields CASRRGNE. Given in full, the CDR3 is CASRRGNEQYF.

This clone was recorded many times. From the germline J gene comes the end of the CDR3, since the read stops 3 residues before it. The chain joins TRBV9 to TRBJ2-7; 9 bases match TRBD1. The junction had 9 bases not matched to a gene; V was cut back by 4 bases and J by 4 bases. The CDR3 length is 15 residues. Looked up from germline, CDR1 is SGDLS and CDR2 is YYNGEE. The part of the CDR3 DNA that was read is TGTGCCAGCAGCCCCGACGGGACAGGGAGTTACGAG. It is translated as CASSPDGTGSYE. The entire CDR3 sequence reads CASSPDGTGSYEQYF.

Only a few counts were recorded for this clone. The sequenced fragment ends 3 residues before the CDR3 boundary, so the rest is inferred from the germline J gene. The sample contains more than one DNA sequence encoding this CDR3. This chain uses TRBV2 with TRBJ2-1; D is possibly TRBD1 (5 bases). Germline-derived CDR1 and CDR2 are SNHLY and FYNNEI. The CDR3 is 19 amino acids. V gave up 5 bases and J gave up 4 bases, with 27 bases separating them. The CDR3: CASSSEVGLGQPPYNEQFF. CDR3 DNA, as far as it was read: TGTGCCAGCAGTAGCGAGGTGGGGTTGGGGCAACCGCCATACAATGAG. The full variable domain, its missing parts supplied by reference TRBV2 and TRBJ2-1, is EPEVTQTPSHQVTQMGQEVILRCVPISNHLYFYWYRQILGQKVEFLVSFYNNEISEKSEIFDDQFSVERPDGSNFTLKIRSTKLEDSAMYFCASSSEVGLGQPPYNEQFFGPGTRLTVL.

This clone was counted ten times or more. Coverage ceases 3 residues before the CDR3 finishes, and the germline J gene fills in the end. This rearrangement joins TRBV6-1 to TRBJ2-1; D not resolved. V shed 2 bases and J shed 3 bases, with 11 bases lying between them. The CDR3 contains 15 residues. Germline loops: CDR1 MNHNS, CDR2 SASEGT. Partial CDR3 DNA: TGTGCCAGCAGTGAAAGCACTTACAGCTACAATGAG. Translating it yields CASSESTYSYNE. The entire CDR3 protein is CASSESTYSYNEQFF.

Many counts were recorded for this clone. The sequence runs out 3 residues before the end of the CDR3; the remainder is reconstructed from the germline J gene. The chain carries TRBV29-1 and TRBJ2-4, with D perhaps TRBD2 (6 bases). This CDR3 region has 14 residues. Trimming removed 4 bases from V and 2 bases from J, with 12 bases in between. The germline gives CDR1 SQVTM, CDR2 ANQGSEA. CDR3 bases read: TGCAGCGTTGTGGAGGGACTGACCAAAAACATT. Amino acid sequence: CSVVEGLTKNI. The full CDR3 protein reads CSVVEGLTKNIQYF. The whole variable domain, remainder taken from reference TRBV29-1 and TRBJ2-4, is SAVISQKPSRDICQRGTSLTIQCQVDSQVTMMFWYRQQPGQSLTLIATANQGSEATYESGFVIDKFPISRPNLTFSTLTVSNMSPEDSSIYLCSVVEGLTKNIQYFGAGTRLSVL.

This clone was picked up many times. The sequence runs out 3 residues before the end of the CDR3; the remainder is reconstructed from the germline J gene. The V call is TRBV20-1, the J call TRBJ2-1; 12 bases map to TRBD2. The CDR3 has 15 amino acids. The V gene's germline CDR1 is DFQATT and CDR2 SNEGSKA (reference sequence). After removal of 0 bases from V and 9 bases from J, the junction contained 6 bases not matched to a gene. The CDR3 sequence: CSARETSGRMLEQFF. The covered CDR3 bases are TGCAGTGCTAGAGAAACTAGCGGGAGGATGCTTGAG.

On this clone: The read ends 3 residues before the CDR3 terminus; that terminus is restored from the germline J gene. The rearrangement joins TRBV30 to TRBJ2-7; 9 bases map to TRBD2. CDR1 is GTSNPN and CDR2 is SVGIG in the germline V gene (reference sequence). CDR3 length: 15 residues. With V trimmed by 1 base and J by 3 bases, 7 bases remained unmatched. The sequenced part of the CDR3 DNA is TGTGCCTGGAGTGGAATAGCGGGAGCACTCTACGAG. Its translation is CAWSGIAGALYE. The whole CDR3 sequence reads CAWSGIAGALYEQYF.

CDR3 residues: CSARTGGLEQFF. The sequenced CDR3 bases are TGCAGTGCGAGGACAGGGGGCCTTGAG. The chain joins TRBV20-1 to TRBJ2-1, with 11 bases fitting TRBD1. The CDR3 is cut off 3 residues early in the read; its end comes from the germline J gene. The germline V gene encodes CDR1 DFQATT and CDR2 SNEGSKA (reference sequence). The CDR3 is made up of 12 amino acids. J lost 9 bases, V lost 6 bases, and 4 bases had no gene match.

This clone was detected many times. The sequence runs out 3 residues before the end of the CDR3; the remainder is reconstructed from the germline J gene. J is TRBJ2-1 and V is TRBV19; 12 positions match TRBD2. The CDR3 length is 16 residues. V dropped 5 bases and J dropped 5; count of bases not matched to a gene: 7. The germline CDR1 and CDR2 sequences are LNHDA and SQIVND (reference sequence). The CDR3 reads CASSARTSGIHNEQFF. The CDR3 DNA, read in part, is TGTGCCAGTAGTGCCCGGACTAGCGGGATTCACAATGAG. The entire variable domain, with the rest obtained from reference TRBV19 and TRBJ2-1, is as follows: DGGITQSPKYLFRKEGQNVTLSCEQNLNHDAMYWYRQDPGQGLRLIYYSQIVNDFQKGDIAEGYSVSREKKESFPLTVTSAQKNPTAFYLCASSARTSGIHNEQFFGPGTRLTVL.

This clone was seen at least ten times. The CDR3 end lies 3 residues beyond the end of the read and is filled in from the germline J gene. The chain carries TRBV18 and TRBJ1-1; weak D call: TRBD1 (5 bases). The V end was cut by 0 bases, the J end by 0 bases, with 8 bases between. Germline values: CDR1 KGHSH, CDR2 LQKENI. This CDR3 is built from 15 residues. CDR3 residues: CASSPPGRMNTEAFF. Partial CDR3 DNA: TGTGCCAGCTCACCACCGGGGCGGATGAACACTGAA. Variable domain in full (rest from reference TRBV18 and TRBJ1-1): NAGVMQNPRHLVRRRGQEARLRCSPMKGHSHVYWYRQLPEEGLKFMVYLQKENIIDESGMPKERFSAEFPKEGPSILRIQQVVRGDSAAYFCASSPPGRMNTEAFFGQGTRLTVV.

This clone has just a few counts. One end of the junction is discordant with germline, which a read error may explain. Read data end 3 residues before the CDR3 end; the end is taken from the germline J gene. The gene calls are TRBV7-9 and TRBJ1-1; D possibly corresponds to TRBD1 (5 bases). The CDR3 is 13 residues long. Germline V gene lookup returns CDR1 SEHNR and CDR2 FQNEAQ (reference sequence). The CDR3 spells CSSSFQGNTEAFF. The sequenced part of the CDR3 DNA is TGTTCCAGCAGCTTTCAGGGGAACACTGAA.

This clone was counted at least ten times. The read comes to an end 3 residues before the CDR3 does, leaving the germline J gene to fill in the end. The rearrangement uses TRBV5-1 and TRBJ2-3; D unclear. Trimming took off 0 bases at V and 7 bases at J, with 12 bases between the two ends. CDR3 length equals 14 residues. The germline gives CDR1 SGHRS, CDR2 YFSETQ. The CDR3 region is CASSLELAANTQYF. CDR3 DNA, as far as it was read: TGCGCCAGCAGCTTGGAATTGGCCGCCAATACG.

The sample holds many counts of this clone. Coverage ceases 3 residues before the CDR3 finishes, and the germline J gene fills in the end. The gene calls are TRBV4-1 and TRBJ2-7, with 8 bases matching TRBD2. The CDR3 has 15 residues. The germline V gene encodes CDR1 MGHRA and CDR2 YSYEKL. Unmatched junction bases numbered 4, after V lost 0 bases and J lost 3 bases. The part of the CDR3 DNA that was read is TGCGCCAGCAGCCAAGAGGCTAGCGGGCTCTACGAG. It specifies CASSQEASGLYE. The CDR3 reads in full as CASSQEASGLYEQYF.